The 24 T cell receptor beta chains below all came from one sample that was sequenced in a study of T cell changes during pregnancy in multiple sclerosis. Assay used: immunoSEQ multiplex PCR; TCRdb lists only in-frame clones, some missing. The sample lists fewer than 65,000 clones; about 89% were seen once. The sequencing used CD8+ T cells from peripheral blood mononuclear cells, collected after pregnancy. These receptors all come from a female donor with multiple sclerosis, enrolled in a pregnancy study.

This clone was counted once. The chain links TRBV6-5 to TRBJ2-1, with D maybe TRBD2 (5 bases). CDR3 length equals 14 residues. With 4 bases removed from V and 8 bases from J, the gap between germline ends came to 15 bases. Germline CDR1 reads MNHEY; CDR2 reads SVGAGI. The CDR3 coding sequence is TGTGCCAGCAGTTCCCACGCGGGCGTCGATGAGCAGTTCTTC. Its protein is CASSSHAGVDEQFF.

The V call is TRBV19, the J call TRBJ2-3, with D perhaps matching TRBD2 (6 bases). The germline gives CDR1 LNHDA, CDR2 SQIVND (reference sequence). Trimming pared 1 base from V and 2 bases from J, leaving 10 bases between. The CDR3 totals 15 residues. CDR3 loop: CASSIVAGTTDTQYF. CDR3 nucleotide sequence: TGTGCCAGTAGTATAGTGGCGGGGACCACAGATACGCAGTATTTT.

This clone was counted between two and nine times. The chain employs TRBV4-2 and TRBJ2-7; weak D call: TRBD1 (6 bases). V lost 3 bases and J 2 bases, leaving 17 bases between the germline ends. Germline-derived CDR1 and CDR2 are LGHNA and YNFKEQ. CDR3 size: 16 residues. The CDR3 DNA follows: TGTGCCAGCAGCCAGGACGACACAGGGTTAACCTACGAGCAGTACTTC. Protein sequence: CASSQDDTGLTYEQYF.

The V call is TRBV7-6, the J call TRBJ2-7; 10 bases match TRBD1. The CDR3 loop spans 13 amino acids. In germline, CDR1 is SGHVS, CDR2 FNYEAQ. V lost 4 bases, J lost 5 bases, and 2 bases stayed unmatched. CDR3 region: CASSSGTGDEQYF. The CDR3 bases are TGTGCCAGCAGCTCCGGGACAGGGGACGAGCAGTACTTC.

The chain is built from TRBV5-4 and TRBJ2-1, with D perhaps matching TRBD2 (7 bases). V was trimmed by 2 bases and J by 7 bases, leaving 13 bases between them. The CDR3 has 14 amino acids. Per germline, CDR1 SGHNT and CDR2 YYREEE (reference sequence). The DNA for the CDR3 is TGTGCCAGCAGCTTTCACGGGGGGCCGAATGAGCAGTTCTTC. This gives the protein CASSFHGGPNEQFF.

The chain recombines TRBV6-5 with TRBJ2-2, with 9 bases aligning to TRBD1. After removal of 0 bases from V and 10 bases from J, the junction contained 6 bases not matched to a gene. The CDR3 totals 15 residues. CDR1 and CDR2 (germline): MNHEY, SVGAGI. DNA for the CDR3: TGTGCCAGCAGTTACTCGGGAACAGGGGGCGAGGAGCTGTTTTTT. Translated, it gives CASSYSGTGGEELFF.

The gene calls are TRBV15 and TRBJ1-1, with D perhaps TRBD1 (5 bases). Germline-derived CDR1 and CDR2 are LNHNV and YYDKDF (reference sequence). This CDR3 is 15 amino acids long. V lost 0 bases and J lost 7, with 15 bases in between. CDR3 loop: CATSRDHLTGGEAFF. In nucleotides, the CDR3 is TGTGCCACCAGCAGAGATCACCTTACGGGGGGTGAAGCTTTCTTT. The full variable domain, with the rest looked up from reference TRBV15 and TRBJ1-1, is DAMVIQNPRYQVTQFGKPVTLSCSQTLNHNVMYWYQQKSSQAPKLLFHYYDKDFNNEADTPDNFQSRRPNTSFCFLDIRSPGLGDTAMYLCATSRDHLTGGEAFFGQGTRLTVV.

V and J are TRBV29-1 and TRBJ2-7, with 9 positions matching TRBD1. From germline, CDR1 is SQVTM and CDR2 ANQGSEA. The J segment lost 2 bases and the V segment lost 1 base, leaving 6 bases of the junction unmatched. This CDR3 is 15 amino acids long. CDR3 DNA sequence: TGCAGCGTTGAAGCCGAACAGGGGGCGGCCTACGAGCAGTACTTC. Translated, it gives CSVEAEQGAAYEQYF.

J is TRBJ1-2 and V is TRBV7-3; TRBD1 agrees at 8 bases. Germline trimming cut 5 bases from V and 5 bases from J; bases unmatched to any gene: 16. CDR1 and CDR2 (germline): SGHTA, FQGTGA. There are 17 residues in the CDR3. The CDR3 loop reads CASSTTLTGALPYGYTF. The CDR3, as DNA: TGTGCCAGCAGCACAACTTTGACAGGGGCGCTACCTTATGGCTACACCTTC.

V usage is TRBV27 and J usage is TRBJ1-1, with a weak D call TRBD1 (6 bases). Germline CDR1 and CDR2: MNHEY and SMNVEV (reference sequence). The CDR3 spans 13 residues. V gave up 4 bases and J gave up 6 bases, with 12 bases separating them. The chain's CDR3 is CASSWDGQSEAFF. The CDR3 nucleotides read TGTGCCAGCAGTTGGGATGGACAGTCTGAAGCTTTCTTT.

V and J are TRBV25-1 and TRBJ2-3; D is uncertain. Germline V lookup: CDR1 MGHDK, CDR2 SYGVNS. V was clipped by 0 bases and J by 0 bases, with 7 bases between them. This CDR3 region has 15 residues. CDR3 residues: CASSEYITSTDTQYF. The CDR3 region has the DNA TGTGCCAGCAGTGAATATATAACTAGCACAGATACGCAGTATTTT.

The chain has TRBV10-3 and TRBJ1-1; the D is unclear. Trimming cost V 7 bases and J 7 bases, with 16 bases left between them. Per the germline V gene, CDR1 is ENHRY and CDR2 is SYGVKD. The CDR3 contains 13 residues. The CDR3 region is CAITGGGINEAFF. In DNA form, the CDR3 reads TGTGCCATCACCGGAGGAGGGATCAATGAAGCTTTCTTT.

The chain combines TRBV5-1 with TRBJ1-1, with 8 positions matching TRBD1. The CDR3 runs to 14 residues. The junction had 2 bases not matched to a gene; V was cut back by 3 bases and J by 1 base. Germline CDR1 is SGHRS and CDR2 is YFSETQ. CDR3: CASSWGQENTEAFF. CDR3 nucleotides: TGCGCCAGCAGCTGGGGACAGGAGAACACTGAAGCTTTCTTT.

This sequence joins TRBV4-1 and TRBJ2-1, with D maybe TRBD2 (6 bases). The germline gives CDR1 MGHRA, CDR2 YSYEKL. This CDR3 has 16 amino acids. V dropped 0 bases and J dropped 6 bases, with 15 bases sitting between them. The CDR3 protein is CASSQDVGGGSNEQFF. The CDR3 region has the DNA TGCGCCAGCAGCCAAGATGTCGGGGGTGGCAGCAATGAGCAGTTCTTC.

V gene TRBV5-1 combines with J gene TRBJ1-1; weak D call: TRBD1 (5 bases). Per germline, CDR1 SGHRS and CDR2 YFSETQ. Trimming removed 4 bases from V and 2 bases from J, with 12 bases in between. The CDR3 extends over 14 amino acids. Written as DNA, the CDR3 is TGCGCCAGCAGCCTAACGCAGGGAAACACTGAAGCTTTCTTT. The encoded protein is CASSLTQGNTEAFF.

V usage is TRBV27 and J usage is TRBJ2-3; the match to TRBD1 covers 9 bases. Per germline, CDR1 MNHEY and CDR2 SMNVEV (reference sequence). The ends lost 5 bases at V and 5 bases at J; junction bases unmatched: 8. This CDR3 has 15 residues. The CDR3 DNA sequence: TGTGCCAGCAGTCTCCCCGGGACAGGGATAGATACGCAGTATTTT. Amino acids: CASSLPGTGIDTQYF.

The J gene is TRBJ1-4, the V gene TRBV27; 10 bases map to TRBD1. Per germline, CDR1 MNHEY and CDR2 SMNVEV (reference sequence). The length of the CDR3 is 16 residues. V was pared by 0 bases and J by 6 bases, with 4 bases of the junction left unmatched. The CDR3 nucleotides are TGTGCCAGCAGTTTATCCCCGACAGGGGGCGATGAAAAACTGTTTTTT. Its protein product is CASSLSPTGGDEKLFF.

This chain connects TRBV9 to TRBJ2-7; no clear D. CDR1 is SGDLS, CDR2 YYNGEE, per germline. V was shortened by 4 bases and J by 4 bases, with 12 bases between the two germline ends. The CDR3 is 13 amino acids. CDR3 nucleotides: TGTGCCAGCAGCCCCATGGGCTTTTACGAGCAGTACTTC. This sequence encodes CASSPMGFYEQYF. The complete variable domain, with remaining parts taken from reference TRBV9 and TRBJ2-7, reads DSGVTQTPKHLITATGQRVTLRCSPRSGDLSVYWYQQSLDQGLQFLIQYYNGEERAKGNILERFSAQQFPDLHSELNLSSLELGDSALYFCASSPMGFYEQYFGPGTRLTVT.

The V and J genes are TRBV6-1 and TRBJ1-1; tentatively, D is TRBD1 (5 bases). Trimming took off 6 bases at V and 5 bases at J, with 13 bases between the two ends. CDR3 length: 13 amino acids. Germline CDR1 reads MNHNS; CDR2 reads SASEGT. The chain's CDR3 is CASSPGGGTEAFF. CDR3 sequence (DNA): TGTGCCAGCAGCCCGGGGGGAGGAACTGAAGCTTTCTTT.

The chain links TRBV2 to TRBJ2-2; the D gene is possibly TRBD2 (5 bases). The CDR3 consists of 16 residues. Trimming shortened V by 2 bases and J by 4 bases, and 14 bases separated the two germline ends. Per germline, CDR1 SNHLY and CDR2 FYNNEI. DNA of the CDR3: TGTGCCAGCAGTGAATATTGGGGAGTGGGCACCGGGGAGCTGTTTTTT. Protein sequence: CASSEYWGVGTGELFF. Together with reference TRBV2 and TRBJ2-2, the CDR3 gives the full variable domain: EPEVTQTPSHQVTQMGQEVILRCVPISNHLYFYWYRQILGQKVEFLVSFYNNEISEKSEIFDDQFSVERPDGSNFTLKIRSTKLEDSAMYFCASSEYWGVGTGELFFGEGSRLTVL.

The genes are TRBV27 and TRBJ2-7, with D possibly being TRBD2 (6 bases). Germline CDR1 and CDR2: MNHEY and SMNVEV (reference sequence). Trimming left V 2 bases short and J 2 bases short, with 16 bases between. The CDR3 contains 16 residues. The CDR3 protein is CASSLRSSAGPYEQYF. DNA of the CDR3: TGTGCCAGCAGTTTAAGGTCTAGCGCCGGGCCCTACGAGCAGTACTTC.

The CDR3 DNA reads as TGTGCCAGTAGTGCTGCCGGTCGCGAGCAGTACTTC. Protein product: CASSAAGREQYF. This rearrangement joins TRBV19 to TRBJ2-7; D is unresolved. The CDR3 has 12 residues. CDR1 and CDR2 (germline): LNHDA, SQIVND (reference sequence). The V and J ends lost 5 bases and 6 bases respectively, with 11 bases between them.

The CDR3 loop reads CASSEDSSGGEKLFF. The DNA of the CDR3 is TGTGCCAGCAGCGAGGACAGCTCCGGTGGTGAAAAACTGTTTTTT. This chain uses TRBV9 with TRBJ1-4; D may be TRBD1 (6 bases). The germline V gene encodes CDR1 SGDLS and CDR2 YYNGEE. The CDR3 runs 15 residues. The V gene lost 3 bases and the J gene lost 7 bases, with 16 bases spanning the gap.

The chain links TRBV15 to TRBJ2-3, with TRBD1 identical over 7 bases. V dropped 7 bases and J dropped 1; count of bases not matched to a gene: 8. The CDR3 totals 15 residues. Germline CDR1 reads LNHNV; CDR2 reads YYDKDF (reference sequence). CDR3 region: CATTPTGSGTDTQYF. CDR3 DNA sequence: TGTGCCACCACCCCGACAGGGTCGGGCACAGATACGCAGTATTTT.